This record covers a single TCR beta chain. Its cognate antigen is unknown. In generating TCR beta cDNA, 5'RACE template switching with UMIs was used. For each CDR3 protein, TCRdb gives one entry from its re-call of the 5' RACE reads, without DNA. This table lists about 260,000 distinct CDR3 sequences. The CDR3 covers 16 residues. Germline assignment: CDR1 LNHNV and CDR2 YYDKDF (reference sequence). This record comes from a study of T cells expressing NK-cell markers. Turning to the study itself: It was from sorted CD3+CD56+NKG2C+, CD3+CD56+NKG2C- and CD3+CD56-NKG2C+ T cells that TCR beta repertoires came. Eight donors were sequenced, seven testing HCMV-seropositive and one testing seronegative. Study results and limitations: For a few donors, these clonotypes were likewise the leading ones in the CD3+CD56-NKG2C+ fraction.

The chain joins TRBV15 to TRBJ1-5; TCRdb picks TRBD1, but there is no DNA to check that call. The sequencing input was blood T cells: a sorted CD56 or NKG2C T cell subset, CD4+ or CD8+ T cells, or bulk PBMC T cells (not recorded which). This TCR was recovered from a woman aged 18 to 75 in good health. The CDR3 protein is CATSRGGGGRNQPQHF.